This passage covers 12 T cell receptor beta chains from one sample sequenced in a study of cytomegalovirus exposure and HLA in healthy donors. TCRdb's copy holds only in-frame clones and misses some; the assay was immunoSEQ multiplex PCR. The sample yields approximately 230,000 clones, about 88% seen once. Sequencing was done on a sample of PBMCs. Receptors were obtained from a man aged 18 to 30 in good health and CMV-seropositive.

J is TRBJ2-7 and V is TRBV27, with D tentatively TRBD1 or TRBD2 (5 bases each). The CDR3 runs 14 residues. CDR1 and CDR2 from the germline V gene are MNHEY and SMNVEV (reference sequence). With 5 bases removed from V and 5 bases from J, the gap between germline ends came to 16 bases. CDR3 loop: CASSGGTGWNEQYF. In DNA form, the CDR3 reads TGTGCCAGCAGTGGGGGTACGGGGTGGAACGAGCAGTACTTC.

The chain combines TRBV10-3 with TRBJ2-3; 10 nucleotides align to TRBD2. V dropped 4 bases and J dropped 0; count of bases not matched to a gene: 10. Germline CDR1 and CDR2: ENHRY and SYGVKD. The length of the CDR3 is 18 residues. CDR3 region: CAISGGETSGLSTDTQYF. CDR3 nucleotide sequence: TGTGCCATCAGTGGGGGGGAGACTAGCGGGCTAAGCACAGATACGCAGTATTTT.

The chain carries TRBV27 and TRBJ2-7; a weak D match, TRBD2 (6 bases). V lost 5 bases to trimming and J lost 6 bases, with 8 bases between them. Germline assignment: CDR1 MNHEY and CDR2 SMNVEV (reference sequence). This CDR3 region has 11 residues. The CDR3 region is CASSVGGEQYF. For the CDR3, the DNA is TGTGCCAGCAGTGTGGGGGGCGAGCAGTACTTC.

The chain combines TRBV28 with TRBJ1-2; TRBD1 is a possible D gene (5 bases). Germline values: CDR1 MDHEN, CDR2 SYDVKM. The CDR3 has 14 residues. Between the trimmed V and J ends, which lost 4 bases and 2 bases, there was a span of 11 bases. The CDR3 region has the DNA TGTGCCAGCAGTTCTCTACAGGAAAACTATGGCTACACCTTC. Encoded protein: CASSSLQENYGYTF.

The J gene is TRBJ2-2, the V gene TRBV7-7; 9 bases are shared with TRBD2. Losses at the gene ends were 1 base for V and 4 bases for J; bases not matched to a gene: 1. This CDR3 spans 15 amino acids. The germline V gene has CDR1 SSHAT and CDR2 FNYEAQ (reference sequence). CDR3 residues: CASSLGGRVTGELFF. The CDR3 DNA sequence: TGTGCCAGCAGCTTAGGCGGGAGGGTCACCGGGGAGCTGTTTTTT.

The rearrangement joins TRBV30 to TRBJ2-1; the match to TRBD2 covers 12 bases. Germline CDR1 GTSNPN, CDR2 SVGIG (reference sequence). J gave up 9 bases and V 6 bases, and 9 bases lay outside the gene matches. The CDR3 totals 14 residues. CDR3 residues: CACLPSGRAIEQFF. CDR3 nucleotides: TGTGCCTGCCTCCCTAGCGGGAGGGCGATTGAGCAGTTCTTC.

The rearrangement joins TRBV7-2 to TRBJ2-7; D is possibly TRBD1 or TRBD2 (5 bases each). This CDR3 contains 13 residues. V lost 3 bases and J lost 5, with 11 bases in between. In germline, CDR1 is SGHTA, CDR2 FQGNSA. Written as DNA, the CDR3 is TGTGCCAGCAGCTTTTCGCGAGGGGACGAGCAGTACTTC. Translating gives CASSFSRGDEQYF. Full variable domain (missing parts from reference TRBV7-2 and TRBJ2-7): GAGVSQSPSNKVTEKGKDVELRCDPISGHTALYWYRQSLGQGLEFLIYFQGNSAPDKSGLPSDRFSAERTGGSVSTLTIQRTQQEDSAVYLCASSFSRGDEQYFGPGTRLTVT.

V is TRBV6-5 and J is TRBJ2-7, with D perhaps assigned TRBD1 or TRBD2 (5 bases each). V dropped 6 bases and J dropped 1 base, with 13 bases sitting between them. The CDR3 is 14 residues long. In germline, CDR1 is MNHEY, CDR2 SVGAGI. CDR3 sequence: CASSLYGTSYEQYF. In nucleotides, the CDR3 is TGTGCCAGCAGCCTCTATGGGACGTCCTACGAGCAGTACTTC.

The chain links TRBV7-6 to TRBJ1-1; no clear D gene. Per germline, CDR1 SGHVS and CDR2 FNYEAQ. The CDR3 consists of 14 residues. Between the trimmed V and J ends, which lost 5 bases and 1 base, there was a span of 11 bases. Written as DNA, the CDR3 is TGTGCCAGCAGCCCTGGATTGGGGAACACTGAAGCTTTCTTT. It codes for CASSPGLGNTEAFF.

The chain combines TRBV4-3 with TRBJ2-1; the match to TRBD2 covers 9 bases. The CDR3 spans 22 residues. Germline values: CDR1 LGHNA, CDR2 YSLEER. After removal of 2 bases from V and 0 bases from J, the junction contained 20 bases not matched to a gene. CDR3 sequence: CASSQLYLTSGRIQSSYNEQFF. The CDR3 region has the DNA TGCGCCAGCAGCCAACTTTACCTGACTAGCGGTAGGATCCAGAGCTCCTACAATGAGCAGTTCTTC.

This clone was picked up one time. This sequence joins TRBV7-6 and TRBJ1-2, with D perhaps matching TRBD1 (6 bases). Germline values: CDR1 SGHVS, CDR2 FNYEAQ. V lost 0 bases and J lost 13, with 12 bases in between. This CDR3 has 12 amino acids. CDR3 residues: CASSLARGVITF. CDR3 DNA: TGTGCCAGCAGCTTAGCAAGGGGGGTTATCACCTTC.

This sequence joins TRBV7-2 and TRBJ1-2, with a weak D call TRBD1 (5 bases). Trimming removed 10 bases at V and 2 bases at J, with 17 bases between. The germline V gene encodes CDR1 SGHTA and CDR2 FQGNSA. This CDR3 is built from 14 residues. The CDR3 reads CAIPRRGRNYGYTF. The CDR3 DNA follows: TGTGCCATCCCGAGGAGGGGCCGGAACTATGGCTACACCTTC.